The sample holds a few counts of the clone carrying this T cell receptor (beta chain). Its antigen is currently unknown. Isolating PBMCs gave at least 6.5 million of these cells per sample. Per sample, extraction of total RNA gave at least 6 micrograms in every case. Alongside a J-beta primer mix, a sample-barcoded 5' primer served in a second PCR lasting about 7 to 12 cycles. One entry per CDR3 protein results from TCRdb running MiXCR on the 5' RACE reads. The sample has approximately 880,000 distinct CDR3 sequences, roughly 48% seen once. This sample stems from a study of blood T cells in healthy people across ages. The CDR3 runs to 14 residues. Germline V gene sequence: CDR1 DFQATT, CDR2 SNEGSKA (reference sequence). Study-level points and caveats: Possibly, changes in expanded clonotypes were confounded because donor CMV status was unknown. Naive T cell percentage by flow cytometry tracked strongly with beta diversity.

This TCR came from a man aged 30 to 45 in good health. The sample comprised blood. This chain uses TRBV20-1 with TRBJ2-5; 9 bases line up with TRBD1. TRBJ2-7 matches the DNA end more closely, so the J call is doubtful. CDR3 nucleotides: TGCAGTGCTAGCTCCGGGACAGGGTATATCGAGCAGTACTTC. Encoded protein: CSASSGTGYIEQYF.